A single sample gave rise to the 29 T cell receptor beta chains below, sequenced in a study of shared clonotypes between healthy human individuals. The method was immunoSEQ multiplex PCR; TCRdb's version includes in-frame clones alone and lacks a portion of them. The sample holds hundreds of thousands of clones; roughly 98% are singletons and the top ten take less than 0.35%. Cells designated naive CD8 were CD45RO-negative and were positively selected for CCR7, with terminally differentiated effector memory CD45RA+ cells excluded. Source material: naive CD8+ T cells sorted from blood. The receptors were sampled from a man in his thirties or forties in good health.

V usage is TRBV7-9 and J usage is TRBJ2-3, with 7 bases fitting TRBD2. V lost 3 bases to trimming and J lost 5 bases; unmatched junction nucleotides: 8. The CDR3 length is 15 residues. Looked up from germline, CDR1 is SEHNR and CDR2 is FQNEAQ (reference sequence). The CDR3: CASSFKTGGKDTQYF. The CDR3 DNA is TGTGCCAGCAGCTTTAAAACGGGGGGAAAAGATACGCAGTATTTT.

This chain joins TRBV20-1 and TRBJ2-7; TRBD2 aligns across 10 bases. This CDR3 has 10 amino acids. Per germline, CDR1 DFQATT and CDR2 SNEGSKA (reference sequence). In DNA, the CDR3 is TGCGCTAGCGGGAGCTACGAGCAGTACTTC. It codes for CASGSYEQYF.

The V call is TRBV7-2, the J call TRBJ1-2, with TRBD1 as a possible D gene (6 bases). The CDR3 extends over 14 amino acids. The germline V gene encodes CDR1 SGHTA and CDR2 FQGNSA. V was cut by 1 base and J by 4 bases, with 10 bases left in between. CDR3 loop: CASSLGQATYGYTF. CDR3 in DNA: TGTGCCAGCAGCTTAGGACAGGCGACCTATGGCTACACCTTC.

The chain couples TRBV6-5 to TRBJ2-7, with TRBD2 matching 9 bases. Germline-derived CDR1 and CDR2 are MNHEY and SVGAGI. The CDR3 is 15 amino acids. Trimming removed 2 bases from V and 2 bases from J; junction bases left unmatched: 4. CDR3 amino acids: CASSYGAGGPYEQYF. CDR3 nucleotide sequence: TGTGCCAGCAGTTACGGGGCGGGAGGGCCCTACGAGCAGTACTTC.

The chain couples TRBV4-1 to TRBJ1-1, with TRBD1 matching over 7 bases. The CDR3 totals 14 residues. With V trimmed by 4 bases and J by 1 base, 3 bases remained unmatched. CDR1 is MGHRA, CDR2 YSYEKL, per germline. The CDR3 loop is CASSLGTANTEAFF. The CDR3 bases are TGCGCCAGCAGCCTGGGGACAGCGAACACTGAAGCTTTCTTT.

This clone has a single count. This sequence joins TRBV4-3 and TRBJ2-1; perhaps TRBD2 as D (7 bases). Trimming shortened V by 0 bases and J by 0 bases, and 18 bases separated the two germline ends. Looked up from germline, CDR1 is LGHNA and CDR2 is YSLEER. This CDR3 comprises 19 residues. The CDR3 coding sequence is TGCGCCAGCAGCCAAGAAGGGGGGGGCGGGATCCGCTCCTACAATGAGCAGTTCTTC. Protein product: CASSQEGGGGIRSYNEQFF.

This chain uses TRBV29-1 with TRBJ1-1, with a tentative D call TRBD1 (5 bases). The V gene's germline CDR1 is SQVTM and CDR2 ANQGSEA. Trimming stripped 5 bases from V and 3 bases from J, with 22 bases between. This CDR3 has 16 amino acids. CDR3 sequence (DNA): TGCAGCGTTCAATTTGAAGTTGGACGAGGGGACACTGAAGCTTTCTTT. It specifies CSVQFEVGRGDTEAFF. The full variable domain, in which reference TRBV29-1 and TRBJ1-1 provide the parts outside the CDR3, is SAVISQKPSRDICQRGTSLTIQCQVDSQVTMMFWYRQQPGQSLTLIATANQGSEATYESGFVIDKFPISRPNLTFSTLTVSNMSPEDSSIYLCSVQFEVGRGDTEAFFGQGTRLTVV.

This chain joins TRBV5-1 and TRBJ2-1, with D perhaps given as TRBD1 or TRBD2 (5 bases each). The CDR3 totals 14 residues. Trimming left V 3 bases short and J 7 bases short, with 14 bases between. Germline V lookup: CDR1 SGHRS, CDR2 YFSETQ. CDR3 sequence reads: CASSWSGTLNEQFF. The CDR3 DNA reads TGCGCCAGCAGCTGGTCCGGGACGTTAAATGAGCAGTTCTTC. Together with reference TRBV5-1 and TRBJ2-1, the CDR3 gives the full variable domain: KAGVTQTPRYLIKTRGQQVTLSCSPISGHRSVSWYQQTPGQGLQFLFEYFSETQRNKGNFPGRFSGRQFSNSRSEMNVSTLELGDSALYLCASSWSGTLNEQFFGPGTRLTVL.

The V gene is TRBV6-5, the J gene TRBJ2-5; TRBD1 is a possible D gene (6 bases). V lost 5 bases to trimming and J lost 4 bases, with 14 bases between them. Per the germline V gene, CDR1 is MNHEY and CDR2 is SVGAGI. The CDR3 spans 14 residues. The DNA for the CDR3 is TGTGCCAGCAGTCCCACAACAGGGAGAGAGACCCAGTACTTC. As protein: CASSPTTGRETQYF.

V usage is TRBV19 and J usage is TRBJ2-3, with D perhaps given as TRBD1 or TRBD2 (7 bases each). The germline V and J ends were trimmed by 3 bases and 6 bases, with 16 bases remaining between them. Germline V gene data show CDR1 as LNHDA and CDR2 as SQIVND (reference sequence). The CDR3 spans 15 residues. The CDR3 is CASSIWARGGDTQYF. DNA for the CDR3: TGTGCCAGTAGTATCTGGGCCAGGGGGGGCGATACGCAGTATTTT.

The genes are TRBV5-4 and TRBJ2-7; 9 positions match TRBD2. Germline CDR1 and CDR2: SGHNT and YYREEE (reference sequence). The CDR3 length is 14 residues. V lost 1 base, J lost 6 bases, and 5 bases stayed unmatched. CDR3 sequence: CASSLFAGGPEQYF. The CDR3 DNA follows: TGTGCCAGCAGCTTGTTTGCGGGAGGGCCCGAGCAGTACTTC.

This clone was detected only once. The chain carries TRBV29-1 and TRBJ1-2, with D hard to call. With 1 base removed from V and 7 bases from J, the gap between germline ends came to 13 bases. CDR1 is SQVTM and CDR2 is ANQGSEA in the germline V gene. CDR3 length equals 13 residues. The CDR3 protein is CSVEADVRSGYTF. CDR3 bases: TGCAGCGTTGAAGCGGACGTGAGGAGTGGCTACACCTTC.

The gene calls are TRBV29-1 and TRBJ1-4; D ambiguous. The CDR3 totals 11 residues. Per the germline V gene, CDR1 is SQVTM and CDR2 is ANQGSEA. The ends were cut back, 7 bases at V and 7 bases at J, with 10 bases in the middle. CDR3 residues: CSGQEREKLFF. As DNA, the CDR3 is TGCAGCGGTCAGGAGCGTGAAAAACTGTTTTTT.

The CDR3 is CASRFRGGTEAFF. CDR3 bases: TGTGCCAGCAGGTTCAGGGGAGGGACTGAAGCTTTCTTT. This chain connects TRBV11-2 to TRBJ1-1, with D tentatively TRBD1 (6 bases). The ends were cut back, 6 bases at V and 5 bases at J, with 13 bases in the middle. Germline V gene sequence: CDR1 SGHAT, CDR2 FQNNGV. The CDR3 length is 13 residues.

The V gene is TRBV6-6, the J gene TRBJ2-1; D remains ambiguous. The V gene lost 7 bases and the J gene lost 1 base, with 2 bases spanning the gap. CDR3 length: 11 amino acids. Germline-derived CDR1 and CDR2 are MNHNY and SVGAGI (reference sequence). The CDR3 nucleotides read TGTGCCAGCACGTCCTACAATGAGCAGTTCTTC. Its protein is CASTSYNEQFF.

The chain recombines TRBV27 with TRBJ2-7; D call uncertain. CDR1 and CDR2 from the germline V gene are MNHEY and SMNVEV (reference sequence). The CDR3 sequence is 10 residues long. The DNA for the CDR3 is TGTGTTAACTTCTCCTACGAGCAGTACTTC. Translation: CVNFSYEQYF.

The genes are TRBV5-1 and TRBJ1-4; D perhaps matches TRBD1 (6 bases). The germline V gene encodes CDR1 SGHRS and CDR2 YFSETQ. V was cut by 0 bases and J by 7 bases, with 13 bases left in between. This CDR3 comprises 15 residues. CDR3 sequence (DNA): TGCGCCAGCAGCTTGGTACAGGGAAGCGGTGAAAAACTGTTTTTT. It is translated as CASSLVQGSGEKLFF.

This chain connects TRBV27 to TRBJ2-1; D might be TRBD2 (6 bases). V was clipped by 3 bases and J by 6 bases, with 9 bases between them. CDR3 length equals 13 residues. CDR1 is MNHEY and CDR2 is SMNVEV in the germline V gene (reference sequence). For the CDR3, the DNA is TGTGCCAGCAGTTTCGGGAGAATCAATGAGCAGTTCTTC. The encoded protein is CASSFGRINEQFF.

CDR3 loop: CAWREALGVEQYF. The CDR3 DNA is TGTGCCTGGAGGGAGGCCTTAGGGGTCGAGCAGTACTTC. This chain links TRBV30 with TRBJ2-7; D possibly matches TRBD1 or TRBD2 (5 bases each). The CDR3 extends over 13 amino acids. Looked up from germline, CDR1 is GTSNPN and CDR2 is SVGIG (reference sequence). V dropped 3 bases and J dropped 6 bases, with 15 bases sitting between them.

V is TRBV4-3 and J is TRBJ1-2; D is ambiguous. Trimming took 4 bases from V and 4 from J, leaving 13 bases between them. This CDR3 region has 14 residues. The germline V gene has CDR1 LGHNA and CDR2 YSLEER. The CDR3 DNA reads TGCGCCAGCAGCCCCGCCCTCGTGAGCTATGGCTACACCTTC. Translated: CASSPALVSYGYTF.

As for this clone: This sample also contains other DNA sequences that code for the same CDR3. The gene calls are TRBV7-2 and TRBJ2-1; 13 nucleotides agree with TRBD2. The CDR3 spans 17 residues. V lost 2 bases and J lost 8; bases outside the gene matches: 9. Germline lookup yields CDR1 SGHTA and CDR2 FQGNSA. This CDR3 is CASSLSGLAGARDEQFF. The CDR3 DNA follows: TGTGCCAGCAGCTTAAGTGGACTAGCGGGAGCAAGGGATGAGCAGTTCTTC.

The V call is TRBV5-6, the J call TRBJ2-1; a weak D match, TRBD1 (6 bases). Germline assignment: CDR1 SGHDT and CDR2 YYEEEE. Trimming stripped 4 bases from V and 10 bases from J, with 12 bases between. This CDR3 comprises 12 residues. CDR3 in amino acids: CASSTARGEQFF. The CDR3 nucleotides read TGTGCCAGCAGCACGGCAAGGGGGGAGCAGTTCTTC.

The rearrangement links TRBV5-5 to TRBJ2-3, with TRBD2 matching 14 bases. V lost 5 bases to trimming and J lost 5 bases; unmatched junction nucleotides: 4. Per the germline V gene, CDR1 is SGHKS and CDR2 is YYEKEE (reference sequence). There are 15 residues in the CDR3. The CDR3 loop reads CASSWGLAGEDTQYF. The CDR3 DNA is TGTGCCAGCAGTTGGGGACTAGCGGGAGAAGATACGCAGTATTTT.

This clone is a singleton in its sample. The chain links TRBV18 to TRBJ1-5, with D unresolved. Germline loops: CDR1 KGHSH, CDR2 LQKENI. Trimming shortened V by 6 bases and J by 6 bases, and 12 bases separated the two germline ends. CDR3 length equals 13 residues. DNA for the CDR3: TGTGCCAGCTCTCCCGCCGGCGGTCAGCCCCAGCATTTT. Translating it yields CASSPAGGQPQHF.

The chain is built from TRBV29-1 and TRBJ1-5; unclear D gene. Trimming left V 6 bases short and J 6 bases short, with 18 bases between. CDR1 and CDR2 (germline): SQVTM, ANQGSEA. This CDR3 has 14 residues. CDR3 coding DNA: TGCAGCGTCGCGACGGAAGAAAGGGCTCAGCCCCAGCATTTT. Its protein product is CSVATEERAQPQHF.

The chain recombines TRBV7-9 with TRBJ2-1, with TRBD1 matching 7 bases. Germline V gene sequence: CDR1 SEHNR, CDR2 FQNEAQ (reference sequence). With V trimmed by 3 bases and J by 2 bases, 16 bases remained unmatched. The CDR3 totals 19 residues. DNA for the CDR3: TGTGCCAGCAGCTTGGCCCGGGACAGCCACCGCCAGCCCTACAATGAGCAGTTCTTC. Translation: CASSLARDSHRQPYNEQFF.

The chain carries TRBV4-2 and TRBJ2-7, with 8 bases lining up with TRBD1. This CDR3 region has 14 residues. The germline CDR1 and CDR2 sequences are LGHNA and YNFKEQ. V lost 4 bases and J lost 6; bases outside the gene matches: 8. The CDR3 protein is CASSLGTGGLEQYF. The DNA of the CDR3 is TGTGCCAGCAGCCTAGGAACAGGGGGGCTCGAGCAGTACTTC.

V and J are TRBV20-1 and TRBJ2-7; no firm D call. With 2 bases removed from V and 3 bases from J, the gap between germline ends came to 5 bases. CDR3 size: 11 residues. Germline CDR1 reads DFQATT; CDR2 reads SNEGSKA (reference sequence). The CDR3 DNA follows: TGCAGTGCTAGACTTCGCTACGAGCAGTACTTC. This codes for CSARLRYEQYF.

Points on this clone: The sample holds other DNA sequences that translate to the same CDR3. The genes are TRBV6-1 and TRBJ2-6; no definite D call. The CDR3 consists of 12 residues. From germline, CDR1 is MNHNS and CDR2 SASEGT. V lost 6 bases to trimming and J lost 0 bases, with 0 bases between them. The DNA of the CDR3 is TGTGCCAGCAGCTCTGGGGCCAACGTCCTGACTTTC. Protein sequence: CASSSGANVLTF.